This T cell receptor (beta chain) is from a study of blood T cell repertoires in COVID-19. Repertoires were generated with immunoSEQ multiplex PCR, while TCRdb's copy carries only in-frame clones and drops some. The sample carries about 190,000 clones, 80% to 85% recorded once. The sequencing sample was made of peripheral blood. This clonotype originated in a woman aged 80 or over with COVID-19, enrolled during active disease.

The CDR3 bases are TGTGCCAGCAGTTTATATCAGTCCCAGTTCTTC. Translating it yields CASSLYQSQFF. V usage is TRBV28 and J usage is TRBJ2-1; D call uncertain. Germline assignment: CDR1 MDHEN and CDR2 SYDVKM. CDR3 length: 11 residues. V shed 1 base and J shed 13 bases, with 8 bases lying between them.